The rows below give T cell receptor beta chains drawn from one sample of a study of T-cell memory formation after mild COVID-19. TCRdb reprocessed the 5' RACE reads via MiXCR and lists one record per CDR3 protein. In the table there are roughly 50,000 distinct CDR3 sequences, over 7.5% of which are singletons. The sequenced sample consisted of PBMCs or a T cell subset sorted from them (not recorded which). All receptors derive from a man younger than 35 who had mild COVID-19 (a few samples of this study predate the infection). Cell type and time point are not known. CDR3s include the opening cysteine and the closing phenylalanine or tryptophan. A D gene is named only where the DNA matches it firmly. Clone sizes are given selectively: once, few, many, or a class where the clone is expanded.

D | size | J | V | CDR3 | DNA
- | few | TRBJ2-1 | TRBV5-8 | CASSETTGHFSYNEQFF | TGTGCCAGCAGCGAGACAACAGGACACTTCTCCTACAATGAGCAGTTCTTC
- | - | TRBJ1-1 | TRBV5-1 | CASSSEPNTEAFF | TGCGCCAGCAGCTCCGAACCGAACACTGAAGCTTTCTTT
TRBD1 | - | TRBJ1-1 | TRBV29-1 | CSAPGQGNGDTEAFF | TGCAGCGCTCCGGGACAGGGGAACGGGGACACTGAAGCTTTCTTT
TRBD2 | many | TRBJ2-5 | TRBV12-3/TRBV12-4 | CASSFLAGSQETQYF | TGTGCCAGCAGTTTCCTAGCGGGGTCTCAAGAGACCCAGTACTTC
- | few | TRBJ2-5 | TRBV6-5 | CASSYRGDETQYF | TGTGCCAGCAGTTACCGTGGGGACGAGACCCAGTACTTC
- | many | TRBJ2-2 | TRBV12-3/TRBV12-4 | CASSTQGTPNTGELFF | TGTGCCAGCAGCACCCAGGGGACGCCGAACACCGGGGAGCTGTTTTTT
- | few | TRBJ1-1 | TRBV5-8 | CAGLGLWNTEAFF | TGTGCCGGTCTGGGCCTCTGGAACACTGAAGCTTTCTTT
- | - | TRBJ2-1 | TRBV6-2/TRBV6-3 | CASSYRGRREQFF | TGTGCCAGCAGCTACCGGGGGCGTCGAGAGCAGTTCTTC
- | many | TRBJ1-1 | TRBV5-1 | CASSLFDPNTEAFF | TGCGCCAGCAGCTTGTTCGACCCGAACACTGAAGCTTTCTTT
TRBD2 | - | TRBJ2-1 | TRBV12-3/TRBV12-4 | CASSSTSGGANEQFF | TGTGCCAGCAGTTCGACTAGCGGGGGGGCCAATGAGCAGTTCTTC
- | few | TRBJ1-3 | TRBV9 | CASSPTSPGRYSGNTIYF | TGTGCCAGCAGCCCAACAAGCCCGGGTCGTTACTCTGGAAACACCATATATTTT
- | few | TRBJ2-3 | TRBV24-1 | CATSTSSTDTQYF | TGTGCCACCAGCACATCTAGCACAGATACGCAGTATTTT
- | - | TRBJ2-2 | TRBV6-1 | CASGGRRGGELFF | TGTGCCAGCGGGGGCCGCAGGGGCGGGGAGCTGTTTTTT
TRBD1 | few | TRBJ2-6 | TRBV5-1 | CASSPGTGTSGANVLTF | TGCGCCAGCAGCCCCGGGACAGGGACCTCTGGGGCCAACGTCCTGACTTTC
TRBD1 | many | TRBJ2-3 | TRBV5-1 | CASSMGQGTDTQYF | TGCGCCAGCAGCATGGGACAGGGCACAGATACGCAGTATTTT
TRBD1 | few | TRBJ1-1 | TRBV6-5 | CASSSQGASWVEAFF | TGTGCCAGCAGTTCTCAGGGGGCATCGTGGGTTGAAGCTTTCTTT
TRBD1 | few | TRBJ2-1 | TRBV27 | CASSLWFQTGTGSDEQFF | TGTGCCAGCAGTTTATGGTTCCAAACCGGGACAGGGAGCGATGAGCAGTTCTTC
TRBD1 | many | TRBJ2-2 | TRBV5-1 | CASSPGTANTGELFF | TGCGCCAGCAGCCCCGGGACAGCGAACACCGGGGAGCTGTTTTTT
- | once | TRBJ1-1 | TRBV5-1 | CASRGGRSTEAFF | TGCGCCTCCCGGGGGGGCCGGAGCACTGAAGCTTTCTTT
- | many | TRBJ2-2 | TRBV7-7 | CASSLEVAGGTGELFF | TGTGCCAGCAGCTTAGAGGTGGCAGGCGGCACCGGGGAGCTGTTTTTT
- | - | TRBJ2-3 | TRBV9 | CASSVVGDSSTDTQYF | TGTGCCAGCAGCGTAGTTGGGGACTCTAGCACAGATACGCAGTATTTT
- | few | TRBJ2-1 | TRBV5-1 | CASSLRQGNNEQFF | TGCGCCAGCAGCTTAAGGCAGGGGAACAATGAGCAGTTCTTC
- | many | TRBJ2-1 | TRBV6-2/TRBV6-3 | CASSKTGGHRDEQFF | TGTGCCAGCAGTAAGACCGGGGGGCACCGCGATGAGCAGTTCTTC
- | many | TRBJ2-1 | TRBV6-5 | CASRDIWLSYNEQFF | TGTGCCAGCAGGGACATATGGCTATCCTACAATGAGCAGTTCTTC
- | few | TRBJ2-5 | TRBV7-2 | CASSLAATRTQYF | TGTGCCAGCAGCTTAGCAGCTACACGAACCCAGTACTTC
- | - | TRBJ1-1 | TRBV7-9 | CASSWTATEAFF | TGTGCCAGCAGCTGGACAGCCACTGAAGCTTTCTTT
- | few | TRBJ2-1 | TRBV7-3 | CASSQVGVNEQFF | TGTGCCAGCAGCCAGGTGGGCGTCAATGAGCAGTTCTTC
- | many | TRBJ2-1 | TRBV7-9 | CASGLIAGRGNEQFF | TGTGCCAGCGGATTAATCGCAGGCAGGGGTAATGAGCAGTTCTTC
TRBD1 | - | TRBJ1-4 | TRBV29-1 | CSVRQGLNEKLFF | TGCAGCGTTAGACAGGGGCTTAATGAAAAACTGTTTTTT
- | - | TRBJ2-1 | TRBV7-2 | CASSRGGEGGGNEQFF | TGTGCCAGCAGCCGCGGAGGGGAGGGGGGAGGCAATGAGCAGTTCTTC
TRBD1 | many | TRBJ2-2 | TRBV12-5 | CASGFRAGGATGELFF | TGTGCTAGTGGTTTTAGGGCAGGGGGCGCAACCGGGGAGCTGTTTTTT
- | many | TRBJ2-2 | TRBV6-1 | CASSEAGFWGDTGELFF | TGTGCCAGCAGTGAAGCAGGGTTCTGGGGGGACACCGGGGAGCTGTTTTTT
- | few | TRBJ2-7 | TRBV20-1 | CSAPQDLNEQYF | TGCAGTGCCCCACAGGACTTAAACGAGCAGTACTTC
- | - | TRBJ2-3 | TRBV4-3 | CASSQSYSADTQYF | TGCGCCAGCAGCCAATCTTATAGCGCGGATACGCAGTATTTT
- | - | TRBJ1-1 | TRBV11-2 | CASSFLSRTTEAFF | TGTGCCAGCAGCTTTTTATCGCGGACCACTGAAGCTTTCTTT
- | few | TRBJ1-3 | TRBV6-5 | CASRLQGAAGNTIYF | TGTGCCAGCAGACTACAGGGTGCCGCTGGAAACACCATATATTTT
TRBD2 | few | TRBJ2-3 | TRBV24-1 | CATSDLQRGKTDTQYF | TGTGCCACCAGTGACCTTCAGCGGGGAAAGACAGATACGCAGTATTTT
- | few | TRBJ2-7 | TRBV5-1 | CASSFGQLYEQYF | TGCGCCAGCAGCTTCGGACAGTTATACGAGCAGTACTTC
- | few | TRBJ1-3 | TRBV7-9 | CAEGRAISGNTIYF | TGTGCCGAGGGACGGGCCATCTCTGGAAACACCATATATTTT
TRBD2 | many | TRBJ2-4 | TRBV4-3 | CASSQDEASGGLAKNIQYF | TGCGCCAGCAGCCAAGACGAGGCTAGCGGGGGGCTAGCCAAAAACATTCAGTACTTC
- | - | TRBJ1-5 | TRBV4-1 | CASSRVGLSNQPQHF | TGCGCCAGCAGCCGCGTCGGGCTTTCTAATCAGCCCCAGCATTTT
TRBD2 | - | TRBJ2-5 | TRBV29-1 | CSVGLAGGQTQYF | TGCAGCGTTGGACTAGCGGGCGGACAGACCCAGTACTTC
TRBD1 | - | TRBJ1-1 | TRBV4-3 | CASSRDRGANTEAFF | TGCGCCAGCAGCCGGGACAGGGGGGCGAACACTGAAGCTTTCTTT
- | few | TRBJ1-1 | TRBV7-9 | CASSFLGQHEAFF | TGTGCCAGCAGCTTCCTCGGACAGCATGAAGCTTTCTTT
- | - | TRBJ2-5 | TRBV5-1 | CASSLEGSETQYF | TGCGCCAGCAGCTTGGAGGGCAGCGAGACCCAGTACTTC
- | few | TRBJ1-1 | TRBV12-3/TRBV12-4 | CASRPAPTEAFF | TGTGCCAGCAGGCCCGCCCCCACTGAAGCTTTCTTT
- | many | TRBJ2-7 | TRBV20-1 | CSASPGRVTYEQYF | TGCAGTGCTAGCCCGGGGAGAGTCACCTACGAGCAGTACTTC
- | few | TRBJ1-1 | TRBV7-9 | CASSFGQINTEAFF | TGTGCCAGCAGCTTTGGGCAGATAAACACTGAAGCTTTCTTT
TRBD1 | many | TRBJ2-2 | TRBV7-3 | CASSSPGTGDRELFF | TGTGCCAGCAGCTCCCCCGGGACAGGGGATCGGGAGCTGTTTTTT
- | few | TRBJ2-2 | TRBV7-3 | CASSPTTNINTGELFF | TGTGCCAGCAGCCCTACGACTAACATAAACACCGGGGAGCTGTTTTTT
TRBD1 | few | TRBJ1-5 | TRBV20-1 | CSANSGRGSLLSNQPQHF | TGCAGTGCTAACTCGGGCAGGGGGTCACTTCTGAGCAATCAGCCCCAGCATTTT
- | - | TRBJ2-5 | TRBV7-9 | CASSWTNNQETQYF | TGTGCCAGCAGCTGGACCAATAACCAAGAGACCCAGTACTTC
TRBD1 | - | TRBJ1-1 | TRBV5-1 | CASSFTGVGTEAFF | TGCGCCAGCAGCTTTACAGGGGTTGGCACTGAAGCTTTCTTT
- | - | TRBJ2-1 | TRBV2 | CASSEHAPEFF | TGTGCCAGCAGTGAACATGCCCCGGAGTTCTTC
- | few | TRBJ2-5 | TRBV12-3/TRBV12-4 | CASSFRGGFQETQYF | TGTGCCAGCAGTTTCCGGGGAGGTTTCCAAGAGACCCAGTACTTC
- | - | TRBJ1-2 | TRBV4-3 | CASSPGGFDYGYTF | TGCGCCAGCAGCCCGGGCGGTTTCGACTATGGCTACACCTTC
TRBD1 | - | TRBJ1-6 | TRBV3-1 | CASSQGTGESPLHF | TGTGCCAGCAGCCAAGGGACAGGGGAATCACCCCTCCACTTT
- | - | TRBJ2-5 | TRBV30 | CAWTPFGRETQYF | TGTGCCTGGACCCCTTTTGGGAGGGAGACCCAGTACTTC